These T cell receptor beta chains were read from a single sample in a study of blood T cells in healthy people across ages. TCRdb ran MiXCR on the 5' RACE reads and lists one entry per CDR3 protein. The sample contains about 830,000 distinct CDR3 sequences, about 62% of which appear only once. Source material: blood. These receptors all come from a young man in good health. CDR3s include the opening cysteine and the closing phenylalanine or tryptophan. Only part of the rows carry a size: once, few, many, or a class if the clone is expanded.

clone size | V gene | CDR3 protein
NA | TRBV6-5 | CASSYSRGPEAFF
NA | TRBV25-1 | CASSARDYEQYF
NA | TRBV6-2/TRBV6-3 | CASSYSRQGANQYF
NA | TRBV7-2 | CASSPSSAGAYEQYF
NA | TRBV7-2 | CASSLQVGNSPLHF
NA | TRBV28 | CASRRGPLNYGYTF
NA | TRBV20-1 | CSARHRTSPYNEQFF
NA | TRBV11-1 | CASSGRGAREKLFF
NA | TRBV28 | CASSFQDRFQNIQYF
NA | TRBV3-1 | CASSPVTGAGEQFF
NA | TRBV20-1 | CSARAAGHGPQHF
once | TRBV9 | CASSVSATTNEKLFF
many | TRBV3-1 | CASSLDSSGANVLTF
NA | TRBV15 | CATSMWEGGKNIQYF
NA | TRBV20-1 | CSVPGQAYEQYF
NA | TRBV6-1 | CVSSEAIRQETQYF
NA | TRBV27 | CASSFLRRTGEGEQFF
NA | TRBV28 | CASSFKGSTDTQYF
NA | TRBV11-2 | CASSLSGSVYEQYF
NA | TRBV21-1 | CASTASPGQGFCEQYF
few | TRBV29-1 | CSVATVALTDTQYF
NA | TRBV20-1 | CSAAQGGTEAFF
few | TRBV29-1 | CSAGTAHYEQYF
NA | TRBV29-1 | CSVGQTYTF
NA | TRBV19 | CASRISMNTEAFF
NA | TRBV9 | CASSGSGRAGGANVLTF
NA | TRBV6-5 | CASRPGSFYEQYF
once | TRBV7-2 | CASSLDGGLGSGELFF
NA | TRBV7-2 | CASSPTRDYNEQFF
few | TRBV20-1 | CSARVVTSVSYEQYF
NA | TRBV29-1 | CGVILAGESYEQYF
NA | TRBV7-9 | CASNIVPGSYEQYF
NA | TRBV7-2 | CASSVLRGTYEQYF
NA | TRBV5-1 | CASSLDWDPINTQYF
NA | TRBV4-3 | CASSQDWVGAYEQYF
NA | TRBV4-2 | CASSQVGEGGYTF
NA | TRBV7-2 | CASSWSPSYEQYF
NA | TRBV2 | CASSEGHSNQPQHF
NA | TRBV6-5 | CASTGRGPLDWEQFF
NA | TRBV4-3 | CASSQDRDGYEQYF
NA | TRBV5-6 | CASTRDSGDIQYF
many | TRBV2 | CASIDPQVYGYTF
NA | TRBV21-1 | CASTKQRERNTQYF
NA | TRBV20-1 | CSASLGGRKAYNEQFF
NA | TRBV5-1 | CASSLGGGPGANVLTF
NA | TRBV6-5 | CASSMGSGTGPYEQYF
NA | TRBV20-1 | CSASGAISNQPQHF
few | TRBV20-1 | CSASRLTGGVNEQFF
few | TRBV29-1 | CSVELVHVGNQETQYF